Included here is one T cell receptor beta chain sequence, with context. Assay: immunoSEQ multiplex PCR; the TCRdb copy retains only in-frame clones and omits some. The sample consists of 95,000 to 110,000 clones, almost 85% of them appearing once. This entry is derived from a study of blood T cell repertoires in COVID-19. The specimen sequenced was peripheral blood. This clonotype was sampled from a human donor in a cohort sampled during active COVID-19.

The CDR3 loop reads CASSLTGTMETQYF. CDR3 DNA sequence: TGTGCCAGCAGCTTAACAGGGACGATGGAGACCCAGTACTTC. The gene calls are TRBV5-4 and TRBJ2-5; possible D gene TRBD1, 6 bases. Germline V gives CDR1 SGHNT, CDR2 YYREEE (reference sequence). The CDR3 runs 14 residues. V dropped 2 bases and J dropped 5 bases, with 13 bases sitting between them.